The clone carrying this TCR beta chain was counted between two and nine times. Its antigen is not known. This entry belongs to a study of T cells after yellow fever vaccination. The study's findings and limits: Any FACS-sorted repertoire could hold abundant clonotypes that contaminate it from the bulk population.

From the 5' RACE reads, TCRdb called clonotypes with MiXCR, one entry per CDR3 protein. The sample shows hundreds of thousands of distinct CDR3 sequences, about a sixth of them seen only once. The length of the CDR3 is 14 residues. Germline V gene lookup returns CDR1 SGHRS and CDR2 YFSETQ. Trimming removed 4 bases from V and 8 bases from J, with 15 bases in between. The V call is TRBV5-1, the J call TRBJ1-4; D uncertain. Here the sequenced sample was PBMCs, taken about 5 days after the first yellow fever vaccination. The TCR was taken from a man younger than 35 who received the YFV17D yellow fever vaccine. The CDR3 bases are TGCGCCAGCAGCATGACCGTGTCAGAGGAAAAACTGTTTTTT. Translating it yields CASSMTVSEEKLFF.